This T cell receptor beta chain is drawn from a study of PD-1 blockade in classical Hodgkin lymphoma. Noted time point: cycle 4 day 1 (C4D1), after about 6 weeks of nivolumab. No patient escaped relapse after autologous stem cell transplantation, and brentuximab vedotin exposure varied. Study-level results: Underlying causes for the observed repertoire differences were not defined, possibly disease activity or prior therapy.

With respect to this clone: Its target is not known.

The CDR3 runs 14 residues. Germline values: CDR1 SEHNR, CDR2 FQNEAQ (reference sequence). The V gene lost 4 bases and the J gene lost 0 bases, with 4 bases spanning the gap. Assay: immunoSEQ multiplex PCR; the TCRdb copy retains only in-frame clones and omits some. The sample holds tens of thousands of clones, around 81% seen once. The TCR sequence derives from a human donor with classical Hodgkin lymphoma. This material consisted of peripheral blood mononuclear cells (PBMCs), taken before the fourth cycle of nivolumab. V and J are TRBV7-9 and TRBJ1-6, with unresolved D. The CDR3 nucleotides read TGTGCCAGCAGCTCCGGCTCCTATAATTCACCCCTCCACTTT. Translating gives CASSSGSYNSPLHF.